This is a list of T cell receptor beta chains from one sample in a study of CD8 T cells in Susac syndrome. TCRdb analysed the immunoSEQ multiplex PCR reads with MiXCR anew, one entry per CDR3 protein. The data show around 80,000 distinct CDR3 sequences, around 94% seen once. The sample comprised CD8+ T cells from PBMCs. The receptors originated from a human donor with Susac syndrome. Both conserved end residues are part of each CDR3. The D gene is left open where the match is weak. Size is stated for part of the rows, as once, few or many counts, or as a class when the clone is expanded.

cdr3_nt,cdr3_aa,j_call,clone_size,d_call,v_call
TGCAGTGCTTCCTTTAGCAATCAGCCCCAGCATTTT,CSASFSNQPQHF,TRBJ1-5,once,NA,TRBV20-1
TGTGCCAGCAGTTTCGGGACTAGTCGGGGTTACAATGAGCAGTTCTTC,CASSFGTSRGYNEQFF,TRBJ2-1,once,TRBD2,TRBV12-3/TRBV12-4
TGTGCCAGCAGGCAGGGGAATAACTATGGCTACACCTTC,CASRQGNNYGYTF,TRBJ1-2,NA,NA,TRBV12-3/TRBV12-4
TGTGCCAGCGCCGGAGGGCTACATTCCACAGATACGCAGTATTTT,CASAGGLHSTDTQYF,TRBJ2-3,NA,NA,TRBV7-9
TGTGCCAGCAGTGGGGTGAACGGGGAGCTGTTTTTT,CASSGVNGELFF,TRBJ2-2,NA,NA,TRBV2
TGCAGTGCCACCGACAGTAAAGAGACCCAGTACTTC,CSATDSKETQYF,TRBJ2-5,NA,NA,TRBV20-1
TGTGCCAGCAGCCCTGATTCTAGCAATCAGCCCCAGCATTTT,CASSPDSSNQPQHF,TRBJ1-5,NA,NA,TRBV12-3/TRBV12-4
TGTGCCTGGACCGGGACAGCTCAAATTGGCTACACCTTC,CAWTGTAQIGYTF,TRBJ1-2,NA,TRBD1,TRBV30
TGTGCCAGCAGAGGGGGGAGATATGGCTACACCTTC,CASRGGRYGYTF,TRBJ1-2,NA,NA,TRBV27
TGCAGTGCTCATAGACAGGGGGCGGACGACATTCAGTACTTC,CSAHRQGADDIQYF,TRBJ2-4,NA,TRBD1,TRBV20-1
TGCGCCAGCAGCTTGGATCGGACAGCGCTCGATAACATTCAGTACTTC,CASSLDRTALDNIQYF,TRBJ2-4,NA,NA,TRBV5-1
TGTGCCACCAGTGATTTGGAACAGGGCGGCTACACCTTC,CATSDLEQGGYTF,TRBJ1-2,NA,NA,TRBV24-1
TGCGCCAGCAGCGGGCCCCAGTGGTTCTTC,CASSGPQWFF,TRBJ2-1,few,NA,TRBV5-1
TGTGCCAGCAGCTTATACACCTACAATGAGCAGTTCTTC,CASSLYTYNEQFF,TRBJ2-1,NA,NA,TRBV7-2
TGTGCCAGCAGTATCAGGACCGGACAGGGCGGGGGCGGGGTCTTAGTAGATGAGCAGTTCTTC,CASSIRTGQGGGGVLVDEQFF,TRBJ2-1,NA,NA,TRBV27
TGTGCCAGCAGTGCATCACAGGGGGTCGGCAATCAGCCCCAGCATTTT,CASSASQGVGNQPQHF,TRBJ1-5,NA,TRBD1,TRBV2
TGTGCCAGCAGCCCCAGGGACAGGGGGCGAGTTGAGCAGTTCTTC,CASSPRDRGRVEQFF,TRBJ2-1,few,TRBD1,TRBV5-6
TGCAGTGCTAGACGGCCCGGGACAGGCACCTACGAGCAGTACTTC,CSARRPGTGTYEQYF,TRBJ2-7,NA,TRBD1,TRBV20-1
TGCGCCAGCAGCCGCAGACTAGCGGGGGGCTATACCTACGAGCAGTACTTC,CASSRRLAGGYTYEQYF,TRBJ2-7,NA,TRBD2,TRBV4-3
TGCGCCAGCAGCCCTCAGCGGGGAGCCTACAATGAGCAGTTCTTC,CASSPQRGAYNEQFF,TRBJ2-1,NA,TRBD2,TRBV5-1
TGTGCCAGCAGCTTAGGGGGTTTGGATACGCAGTATTTT,CASSLGGLDTQYF,TRBJ2-3,NA,NA,TRBV5-4
TGCAGCGTTGAGGGACGGCAATACGAGCAGTACTTC,CSVEGRQYEQYF,TRBJ2-7,NA,NA,TRBV29-1
TGCGCCAGCAGCTTGGGGATGGGTGAGCAGTTCTTC,CASSLGMGEQFF,TRBJ2-1,NA,NA,TRBV5-1
TGTGCCAGCAGCGTAGGGCCAAGTGAGCAGTTCTTC,CASSVGPSEQFF,TRBJ2-1,NA,NA,TRBV9
TGTGCCAGCAGTTTAGGCCCTCTGGGTGGAGCGGGGGGTTACGAGCAGTACTTC,CASSLGPLGGAGGYEQYF,TRBJ2-7,NA,TRBD2,TRBV28
TGTGCCAGCAGCTTAGAGATCTCAGGGGGTGAGGATACGCAGTATTTT,CASSLEISGGEDTQYF,TRBJ2-3,once,TRBD1,TRBV7-7
TGCGCCAGCAGCCGAGGCGGTGAGCAGTTCTTC,CASSRGGEQFF,TRBJ2-1,NA,NA,TRBV4-1
TGCGCCAGCAGCTCGGGGGGGCCCACTGAAGCTTTCTTT,CASSSGGPTEAFF,TRBJ1-1,NA,NA,TRBV5-1
TGTGCCAGCAGTTATGGGATCACCGGGGAGCTGTTTTTT,CASSYGITGELFF,TRBJ2-2,NA,NA,TRBV6-5
TGTGCCAGCAGCGGACAGGGGCGGTGGAACACTGAAGCTTTCTTT,CASSGQGRWNTEAFF,TRBJ1-1,NA,TRBD1,TRBV5-4
TGTGCCAGCAGCCAAGTTTTCCCTAGCGGGCTCCAAGAGACCCAGTACTTC,CASSQVFPSGLQETQYF,TRBJ2-5,NA,TRBD2,TRBV14
TGCGCCAGCAGCTTGGAACCGAGAGGTAATGAAAAACTGTTTTTT,CASSLEPRGNEKLFF,TRBJ1-4,NA,NA,TRBV5-1
TGCAGTGCTTTGACAGGGTTGAACACTGAAGCTTTCTTT,CSALTGLNTEAFF,TRBJ1-1,NA,TRBD1,TRBV20-1
TGTGCCAGCAGCTTATCCGGGCGATCGGGCAATCAGCCCCAGCATTTT,CASSLSGRSGNQPQHF,TRBJ1-5,NA,NA,TRBV7-2
TGCGCCAGCCTTACTAGCGGGGGGGCTTATGAGCAGTACTTC,CASLTSGGAYEQYF,TRBJ2-7,NA,TRBD2,TRBV10-2
TGTGCCAGCGGCTCACCCCTCCACTTT,CASGSPLHF,TRBJ1-6,few,NA,TRBV9
TGTGCCAGCAGTTTTGACCGGCGAGCCAAAAACATTCAGTACTTC,CASSFDRRAKNIQYF,TRBJ2-4,NA,NA,TRBV27
TGTGCCACCAGCAGTCCCCAGGGGCTGGGCGGGGAGCAAGAGACCCAGTACTTC,CATSSPQGLGGEQETQYF,TRBJ2-5,NA,NA,TRBV15
TGTGCCAGCAGCCGACAGAATCAGCCCCAGCATTTT,CASSRQNQPQHF,TRBJ1-5,NA,NA,TRBV7-9
TGTGCCAGCAGCTCAAGGACAGGGCGAGGGGAGACCCAGTACTTC,CASSSRTGRGETQYF,TRBJ2-5,NA,TRBD1,TRBV7-2
TGTGCCAGCAGTTTGGATGGGGTTTACAATGAGCAGTTCTTC,CASSLDGVYNEQFF,TRBJ2-1,NA,NA,TRBV28
TGTGCCAGCAGCAAGGGGGGTGGTGAAGCTTTCTTT,CASSKGGGEAFF,TRBJ1-1,NA,NA,TRBV7-9
TGCAGTGCTAACCCCTACGAGCAGTACTTC,CSANPYEQYF,TRBJ2-7,NA,NA,TRBV20-1
TGTGCCAGCAGTTCCCGGACGGGGGATACGCAGTATTTT,CASSSRTGDTQYF,TRBJ2-3,NA,NA,TRBV28
TGCAGTGCTAGAGGGGCTCCGGCGGGTTACGAGCAGTACTTC,CSARGAPAGYEQYF,TRBJ2-7,NA,NA,TRBV20-1
TGTGCCAGCAGCTATCCAGCGAACACTGAAGCTTTCTTT,CASSYPANTEAFF,TRBJ1-1,NA,NA,TRBV5-6
TGCAGCGTTGAATTTAGAGGGGATGGCTACACCTTC,CSVEFRGDGYTF,TRBJ1-2,once,NA,TRBV29-1
TGTGCCAGCAGTCATTCGACCTCATACGACATTCAGTACTTC,CASSHSTSYDIQYF,TRBJ2-4,NA,NA,TRBV6-2/TRBV6-3
TGCGCCAGCAGCTTGGACGGGACAGGGGGCCAGCCCCAGCATTTT,CASSLDGTGGQPQHF,TRBJ1-5,NA,TRBD1,TRBV5-1
TGTGCCAGCAGCTTAGTAACCGCAGCCGGGGAGCTGTTTTTT,CASSLVTAAGELFF,TRBJ2-2,NA,NA,TRBV7-9
TGCGCCAGCAGCTCCGTCGGCGAGGTTTCGTATGGCTACACCTTC,CASSSVGEVSYGYTF,TRBJ1-2,NA,NA,TRBV5-1
TGTGCCAGCAGTTTCCTGATTAGCACAGATACGCAGTATTTT,CASSFLISTDTQYF,TRBJ2-3,NA,NA,TRBV12-3/TRBV12-4
TGTGCCAGCAGCTTATTGGGGAGCGGTGGTGAGACCCAGTACTTC,CASSLLGSGGETQYF,TRBJ2-5,NA,NA,TRBV7-3
TGTGCCAGCTCACCAAACCGGGACAGGGAAGAGACCCAGTACTTC,CASSPNRDREETQYF,TRBJ2-5,NA,TRBD1,TRBV18
TGTGCCATCAGTGAGGGTCGGGGACAGGGCGGGGAGCAGTACTTC,CAISEGRGQGGEQYF,TRBJ2-7,NA,TRBD1,TRBV10-3
TGTGCCAGCAGATCGACTAGCGGGGGGGTTAAAGAGACCCAGTACTTC,CASRSTSGGVKETQYF,TRBJ2-5,NA,TRBD2,TRBV2